Listed below are T cell receptor beta chains from one sample, sequenced in a study of blood T cell repertoires in COVID-19. Produced via immunoSEQ multiplex PCR; TCRdb's table is partial and in-frame only. Of over 150,000 clones listed, around 84% were seen once; the top ten hold roughly 2.5%. Material for sequencing was peripheral blood. The receptor set was obtained from a man between 35 and 55 years old with active or convalescent COVID-19. CDR3s include the opening cysteine and the closing phenylalanine or tryptophan. The D gene is left open where the match is weak. Size values are once, few and many counts, or a class for expanded clones, and some rows have none.

d_call,clone_size,v_call,j_call,cdr3_nt,cdr3_aa
.,.,TRBV5-1,TRBJ1-4,TGCGCCAGCAGCCCACTGTGGACAGAAACTAATGAAAAACTGTTTTTT,CASSPLWTETNEKLFF
TRBD1,once,TRBV14,TRBJ2-4,TGTGCCAGCAGCACCAGGGGGCGCGGAGAAAACATTCAGTACTTC,CASSTRGRGENIQYF
.,.,TRBV10-1,TRBJ2-7,TGCGCCAGCAGTGAGTCGGGCCGGGACGGGGGCTACGAGCAGTACTTC,CASSESGRDGGYEQYF
TRBD2,.,TRBV2,TRBJ2-1,TGTGCCAGCTCGACTAGCGAGGGAGGGGGTGAGCAGTTCTTC,CASSTSEGGGEQFF
.,.,TRBV7-3,TRBJ2-3,TGTGCCAGCAGAGGCGGGGAAAGCACAGATACGCAGTATTTT,CASRGGESTDTQYF
TRBD1,.,TRBV15,TRBJ2-2,TGTGCCACCAGCAGGGACAGGGGGCTTGGGGAGCTGTTTTTT,CATSRDRGLGELFF
.,.,TRBV28,TRBJ2-5,TGTGCCAGCACCCCAATTTGGGCTGGGCAAGAGACCCAGTACTTC,CASTPIWAGQETQYF
.,.,TRBV27,TRBJ2-7,TGTGCCAGCAGTTTATCCCCTCCCAGGCCGTCGTCCTACGAGCAGTACTTC,CASSLSPPRPSSYEQYF
.,.,TRBV4-1,TRBJ1-4,TGCGCCAGCAGCCACTCCGGGTCTAATGAAAAACTGTTTTTT,CASSHSGSNEKLFF
TRBD2,.,TRBV30,TRBJ2-7,TGTGCCTGGAGCCCAGCCGGGGGGGGTCGGGAGCAGTACTTC,CAWSPAGGGREQYF
.,.,TRBV3-1/TRBV3-2,TRBJ1-5,TGTGCCAGCAGCCAAGTGGGCGTCTATAGCAATCAGCCCCAGCATTTT,CASSQVGVYSNQPQHF
.,.,TRBV5-4,TRBJ2-5,TGTGCCAGCAGTCAATACCAAGAGACCCAGTACTTC,CASSQYQETQYF
TRBD1,.,TRBV28,TRBJ1-5,TGTGCCAGCAGTTTTTCGGACAGGAGCAATCAGCCCCAGCATTTT,CASSFSDRSNQPQHF
.,.,TRBV7-2,TRBJ2-7,TGTGCCAGCAGCCAGGATCCCCTTATTTTCGAGCAGTACTTC,CASSQDPLIFEQYF
.,.,TRBV9,TRBJ2-3,TGTGCCAGCGGAGGGCTAAGCACAGATACGCAGTATTTT,CASGGLSTDTQYF
TRBD1,.,TRBV7-9,TRBJ2-3,TGTGCCAGCAGCCCGGGACAGGGAGGAGATACGCAGTATTTT,CASSPGQGGDTQYF
TRBD1,.,TRBV30,TRBJ2-7,TGTGCCTGGATCCCAGGGGGCGACGGATACGAGCAGTACTTC,CAWIPGGDGYEQYF
TRBD2,.,TRBV28,TRBJ2-2,TGTGCCAGCAGTTTTCCGGGGCAGGGAGGGACCGGGGAGCTGTTTTTT,CASSFPGQGGTGELFF
.,.,TRBV3-1/TRBV3-2,TRBJ1-2,TGTGCCAGCAGCCAAGATATGGGACAAGACTATGGCTACACCTTC,CASSQDMGQDYGYTF
TRBD1,once,TRBV18,TRBJ1-6,TGTGCCAGCTCCCGGACAGGACCAAATTCACCCCTCCACTTT,CASSRTGPNSPLHF
.,.,TRBV12-5,TRBJ1-5,TGTGCTAGTGGTTTGGGACAGGCCGCCCGGCAGCCCCAGCATTTT,CASGLGQAARQPQHF
.,many,TRBV12-5,TRBJ1-1,TGTGCTAGTGGCCAGGGGTTCACTGAAGCTTTCTTT,CASGQGFTEAFF
.,once,TRBV11-2,TRBJ2-5,TGTGCCAGCAGCCCAGGACAGCAAGAGACCCAGTACTTC,CASSPGQQETQYF
TRBD1,.,TRBV18,TRBJ1-1,TGTGCCAGCTCACAGAGGACAGGGACTGAAGCTTTCTTT,CASSQRTGTEAFF
.,.,TRBV7-9,TRBJ1-6,TGTGCCAGCAGCTTAAGAGGGTCACCCCTCCACTTT,CASSLRGSPLHF
.,.,TRBV10-3,TRBJ1-2,TGTGCCATCAGTGAATCGGGGGAGGGCTATGGCTACACCTTC,CAISESGEGYGYTF
.,.,TRBV7-3,TRBJ1-1,TGTGCCAGCAGCGCTCGGGGGTCTGGCACTGAAGCTTTCTTT,CASSARGSGTEAFF
TRBD2,.,TRBV3-1/TRBV3-2,TRBJ2-2,TGTGCCAGCAGAGAGCGGGGGAGGTCGTCCGGGGAGCTGTTTTTT,CASRERGRSSGELFF
.,.,TRBV19,TRBJ1-2,TGTGCCAGTAGTTTACAGGGATATTATGGCTACACCTTC,CASSLQGYYGYTF
TRBD1,.,TRBV6-5,TRBJ1-4,TGTGCCAGCAGAGCAGGGGGTTCTAATGAAAAACTGTTTTTT,CASRAGGSNEKLFF
.,.,TRBV5-1,TRBJ1-2,TGCGCCAGCAGCGAACAGTTCTATGGCTACACCTTC,CASSEQFYGYTF
.,.,TRBV24-1,TRBJ1-1,TGTGCCACCAGTGAAGGCAGGGCCGGTGAAGCTTTCTTT,CATSEGRAGEAFF
.,.,TRBV18,TRBJ1-4,TGTGCCAGCTCACTTCGGGTGAATGAAAAACTGTTTTTT,CASSLRVNEKLFF
.,once,TRBV6-2/TRBV6-3,TRBJ1-1,TGTGCCAGCAGTTACTCTACCGGGACAGAAGCTTTCTTT,CASSYSTGTEAFF
.,.,TRBV12-5,TRBJ1-5,TGTGCTAGTGGTTTCTGGGTTTTCAGGGGTCTCACCTATAGCAATCAGCCCCAGCATTTT,CASGFWVFRGLTYSNQPQHF
.,.,TRBV27,TRBJ2-7,TGTGCCAGCGCGGGGGCAAACTACGAGCAGTACTTC,CASAGANYEQYF
TRBD1,.,TRBV2,TRBJ1-6,TGTGCCAGCAGGGCGGGGACAGGGGGCCATTCACCCCTCCACTTT,CASRAGTGGHSPLHF
TRBD1,.,TRBV3-1/TRBV3-2,TRBJ1-4,TGTGCCAGCAGCCAAGATCGACAGGGGAATGAAAAACTGTTTTTT,CASSQDRQGNEKLFF
TRBD2,.,TRBV27,TRBJ2-2,TGTGCCAGCAGTTGGGGAGGGGACACCGGGGAGCTGTTTTTT,CASSWGGDTGELFF
.,.,TRBV30,TRBJ1-2,TGTGCCTGGAGTGGCGGGGTTCGGGATGGCTACACCTTC,CAWSGGVRDGYTF
TRBD1,.,TRBV5-1,TRBJ1-3,TGCGCCAGCAGCTTGGAAGGCAGGGGGGGAAACACCATATATTTT,CASSLEGRGGNTIYF
TRBD1,.,TRBV5-6,TRBJ2-2,TGTGCCAGCAGCCCCCCCCGGGACAGGGGAGGGTACACCGGGGAGCTGTTTTTT,CASSPPRDRGGYTGELFF
TRBD1,.,TRBV12-3/TRBV12-4,TRBJ2-2,TGTGCCAGCAGTCCGACAGGGCTCGGGGAGCTGTTTTTT,CASSPTGLGELFF
TRBD2,.,TRBV28,TRBJ2-3,TGTGCCAGCAGTTTATCGGGACTAGCGGGGGTCACAGATACGCAGTATTTT,CASSLSGLAGVTDTQYF
.,.,TRBV7-9,TRBJ1-1,TGTGCCAGCAGCTTAGCACGGTTGAACACTGAAGCTTTCTTT,CASSLARLNTEAFF
.,.,TRBV28,TRBJ1-5,TGTGCCAGCAGTTTATTGGGGGGGGATCAGCCCCAGCATTTT,CASSLLGGDQPQHF